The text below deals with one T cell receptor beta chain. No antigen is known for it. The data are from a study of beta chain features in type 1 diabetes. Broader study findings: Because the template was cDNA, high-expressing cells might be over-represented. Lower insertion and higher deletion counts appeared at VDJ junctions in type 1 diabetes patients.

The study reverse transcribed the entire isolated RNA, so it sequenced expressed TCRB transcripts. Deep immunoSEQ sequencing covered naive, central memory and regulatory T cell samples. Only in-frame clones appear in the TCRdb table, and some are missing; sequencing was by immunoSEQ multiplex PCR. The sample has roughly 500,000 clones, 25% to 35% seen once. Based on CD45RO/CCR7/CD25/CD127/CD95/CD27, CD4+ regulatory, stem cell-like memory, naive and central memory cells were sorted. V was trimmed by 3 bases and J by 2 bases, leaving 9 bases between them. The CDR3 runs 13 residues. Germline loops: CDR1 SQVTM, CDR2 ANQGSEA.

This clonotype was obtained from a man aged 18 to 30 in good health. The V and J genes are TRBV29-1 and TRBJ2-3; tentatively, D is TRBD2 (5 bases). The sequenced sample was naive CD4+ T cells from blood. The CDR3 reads CSVDRGFTDTQYF. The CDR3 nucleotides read TGCAGCGTTGACCGGGGTTTCACAGATACGCAGTATTTT.